This T cell receptor (beta chain) was identified during a study of shared clonotypes between healthy human individuals. The overall study: Per donor, three plates held CD4 naive cells, three held CD4 memory, two held CD8 naive and one held CD8 memory.

The table came from immunoSEQ multiplex PCR; TCRdb's copy has only in-frame clones and leaves some out. The sample has roughly 2.5 million clones, roughly nine tenths seen once. All the donors were Caucasian adults who lived in Nashville, Tennessee. Note on this clone: Other DNA sequences in this sample translate to the same CDR3.

Germline V gene lookup returns CDR1 KGHSH and CDR2 LQKENI. Trimming removed 3 bases from V and 8 bases from J, with 13 bases in between. This CDR3 has 14 residues. The clonotype comes from a man aged 18 to 30 in good health. The sample was naive CD4+ T cells sorted from blood. Subset denoted: CD45RA+ positively selected. V and J are TRBV18 and TRBJ1-4; D not certain. The CDR3 reads CASSPGAQEEKLFF. The CDR3 DNA sequence: TGTGCCAGCTCACCGGGAGCCCAGGAAGAAAAACTGTTTTTT.